Listed here are 5 T cell receptor beta chains from one sample, sequenced in a study of early T cells in non-severe SARS-CoV-2 infection. MiXCR was run by TCRdb on the 5' RACE reads, yielding one entry per CDR3 protein. The repertoire holds 55,000 to 80,000 distinct CDR3 sequences, with almost 9% as singletons. The specimen comprised whole blood, sampled at baseline. These receptors were taken from an adult who was a healthcare worker with PCR-confirmed SARS-CoV-2 infection or an uninfected control (not recorded which).

The rearrangement joins TRBV7-2 to TRBJ1-2; 8 positions agree with TRBD1. The J segment lost 3 bases and the V segment lost 4 bases, leaving 1 base of the junction unmatched. Germline V gene lookup returns CDR1 SGHTA and CDR2 FQGNSA. The CDR3 has 13 residues. The CDR3 nucleotides read TGTGCCAGCAGCTGGACAGGGCACTATGGCTACACCTTC. It translates to CASSWTGHYGYTF.

The J gene is TRBJ2-1, the V gene TRBV24-1; D not resolved. From germline, CDR1 is KGHDR and CDR2 SFDVKD. This CDR3 has 12 residues. V was shortened by 7 bases and J by 7 bases, with 10 bases between the two germline ends. In DNA, the CDR3 is TGTGCCACCAGCCGCAATTGGAATGAGCAGTTCTTC. Translating gives CATSRNWNEQFF.

Only a few counts were recorded for this clonotype. The V gene is TRBV20-1, the J gene TRBJ2-7, with TRBD2 matching over 10 bases. This CDR3 contains 12 residues. V shed 6 bases, J shed 5 bases, and the junction held 4 bases outside the gene matches. Per the germline V gene, CDR1 is DFQATT and CDR2 is SNEGSKA (reference sequence). The CDR3 DNA follows: TGCAGTGCCCCGGGACTAGCGCACGAGCAGTACTTC. Translating it yields CSAPGLAHEQYF.

This clonotype was seen repeatedly, ten times or more. The chain has TRBV6-2 or TRBV6-3 and TRBJ1-1; D is undetermined. The length of the CDR3 is 12 residues. V was trimmed by 2 bases and J by 0 bases, leaving 1 base between them. Germline CDR1 reads MNHEY; CDR2 reads SVGEGT. This CDR3 reads CASSYLNTEAFF. The CDR3, as DNA: TGTGCCAGCAGTTACCTGAACACTGAAGCTTTCTTT.

The table lists this clonotype with many counts. Written as DNA, the CDR3 is TGTGCCAGCAGCCAAGACGTAGGGAGTGCCTACGAGCAGTACTTC. Encoded protein: CASSQDVGSAYEQYF. V gene TRBV14 combines with J gene TRBJ2-7; TRBD2 might be the D (5 bases). V was cut by 0 bases and J by 2 bases, with 11 bases left in between. The germline V gene encodes CDR1 SGHDN and CDR2 FVKESK. The CDR3 spans 15 residues. Supplemented by reference TRBV14 and TRBJ2-7, the full variable domain reads EAGVTQFPSHSVIEKGQTVTLRCDPISGHDNLYWYRRVMGKEIKFLLHFVKESKQDESGMPNNRFLAERTGGTYSTLKVQPAELEDSGVYFCASSQDVGSAYEQYFGPGTRLTVT.